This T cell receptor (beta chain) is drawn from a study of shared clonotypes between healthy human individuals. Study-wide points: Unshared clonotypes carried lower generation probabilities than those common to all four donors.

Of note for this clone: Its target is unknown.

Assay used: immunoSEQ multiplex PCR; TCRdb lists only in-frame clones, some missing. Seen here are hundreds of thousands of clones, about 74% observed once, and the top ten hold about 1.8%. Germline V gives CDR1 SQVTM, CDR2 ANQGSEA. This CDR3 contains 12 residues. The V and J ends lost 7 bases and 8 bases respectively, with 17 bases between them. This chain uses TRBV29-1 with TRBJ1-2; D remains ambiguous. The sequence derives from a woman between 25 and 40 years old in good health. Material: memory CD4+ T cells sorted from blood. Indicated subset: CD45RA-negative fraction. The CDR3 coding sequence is TGCAGCGCCGCTACGGATTTATTGGGCTACACCTTC. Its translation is CSAATDLLGYTF.